This T cell receptor (beta chain) was sequenced during a study of T-cell reconstitution after alpha-beta-depleted transplantation in children (dated by TCRdb to 2015 to 2016). A note on the overall study: Using TCR repertoire profiling, the study followed T-cell immune reconstitution in a quantitative way in children after TCRalphabeta/CD19-depleted allogeneic hematopoietic cell transplantation.

V lost 2 bases and J lost 8 bases; the stretch between them is 18 bases long. The CDR1 and CDR2 encoded by the germline V gene (reference sequence) are LGHDT and YNNKEL. Taken from cysteine to phenylalanine, the CDR3 has 15 residues. Only the CDR3 part of the read is kept: 45 bases, read in frame from the first base. For this clonotype: Its antigen remains undetermined. No base quality information exists; no much larger clone differs at one position.

Library preparation employed PCR. The instrument given in TCRdb is Illumina HiSeq 2500. To normalize quantification of the TCRbeta repertoire, the TCR libraries were built with molecular barcoding that relied on unique molecular identifiers. Using fastp trimming at Q25 and MiXCR clonotype assembly, TCRdb reanalyzed the public sequencing data and kept in-frame beta chains. Every entry covers one CDR3 protein and lists the most common genes and DNA from its rows. A total of approximately 400,000 distinct CDR3 sequences appear in this sample, approximately 11% of them only once. The ten largest clones represent about 5% of the sample.

The sequence is built from TRBV3-1 and TRBJ2-5; the D region possibly corresponds to TRBD2 (6 bases align). This clonotype originated in a human donor who donated a stem cell graft to a child with acute myeloid leukemia. This specimen was PBMCs from the stem cell graft donor, taken from the stem cell graft. This receptor carries the CDR3 CASSQPLTASETQYF. The DNA sequence is as follows: TGTGCCAGCAGCCAACCGCTGACAGCTAGCGAAACCCAGTACTTC.